This TCR beta chain was documented in a study of regulatory T cells in long-lasting Graves disease (dated by TCRdb to the early 2020s). Context from the whole study: Newly diagnosed Graves' disease patients had taken antithyroid drugs for less than 3 months. Patients with persistent Graves' disease were compared with patients with newly diagnosed Graves' disease using TCR sequencing and RNA sequencing of peripheral blood. The study was conducted in China and was registered as a clinical trial. TCR sequencing covered some 13 persistent and 20 newly diagnosed Graves' disease patients, some 33 samples in total. General conclusions and limits of the study: More public clonotypes were shared among persistent patients (fewer than 3,000) than among newly diagnosed patients (roughly 1,000). TRBV28, TRBJ1-2 and TRBJ2-5 were preferentially used in persistent disease, while TRBV20-1 and TRBJ2-1 were favored in newly diagnosed disease. The authors acknowledged the small sample size as a limitation that may reduce accuracy. Because the primary lesion, thyroid tissue, could not be accessed, the study looked at peripheral blood alone. Lower TCR Shannon entropy and fewer highly expanded clones were observed in persistent Graves' disease patients than in newly diagnosed patients, which suggested clonal expansion. Sequencing and analysis were limited to the TCR beta chain.

This clonotype has only a few counts. Its antigen target is currently unknown. At one end the junction does not follow the germline gene, possibly because of a read error. The library was made by multiplex PCR. Sequencing was performed on an Illumina HiSeq 4000. iRepertoire HTBI primers and Arm-PCR amplification of CDR3 regions were used to construct TCR beta libraries. Gel purification was performed on PCR products prior to sequencing. The source study handled its data this way. Across samples, roughly 60 TRBV and over 11 TRBJ segments were identified and used for gene usage analysis of CDR3 amino acid clonotypes. Filtered high-quality paired reads were merged into contigs using COPE and FqMerger. Contigs were aligned with BLAST to IMGT TRBV, TRBD and TRBJ reference genes, and CDR3 was defined per IMGT. Any clonotype with a frequency above 0.1% was classified as a highly expanded clone. Shannon entropy was used to measure repertoire diversity, and the Gini coefficient was used to measure V-J evenness. A clonotype found in more than one individual was treated as public. TCRdb handled the public reads itself, with Q25 trimming in fastp and clone calling in MiXCR, and kept productive beta chains. Rows are combined by CDR3 protein, so each entry shows the most common genes and DNA. TCRdb's processing, not the authors', yielded these V and J calls. For this sample the table gives around 240,000 distinct CDR3 sequences, of which under 20% were detected only once. Clones ranked in the top ten supply 11% to 15% of the sample.

CDR1 SQVTM and CDR2 ANQGSEA were looked up in the germline V gene. The CDR3 starts with the cysteine, ends with the phenylalanine, and has 11 residues. The read is trimmed to its CDR3 DNA, 33 bases read in frame from base 1. Per the publication, the time point label means: newly diagnosed GD, antithyroid drugs for less than 3 months. For both TCR sequencing and RNA sequencing, RNA was extracted from PBMCs in TRIzol. The diagnosis of Graves' disease was made according to American Thyroid Association guidelines. Patients were recruited from an endocrinology department in Xi'an, China. Each patient gave around 9 milliliters of peripheral blood, collected in an EDTA anticoagulant tube. PBMCs were isolated by Ficoll Paque Plus density gradient separation without further T cell sorting. An Agilent 2100 Bioanalyzer and agarose gel were used to check RNA quality, and a NanoDrop 2000 was used to measure RNA concentration.

This sample was also put to use in a study of T cells in Graves' hyperthyroidism and ophthalmopathy. The second source states: A patient counted as having stable Graves' hyperthyroidism if no progression to ophthalmopathy occurred over 18 months of follow-up. Hyperthyroidism patients were newly diagnosed, with disease duration under 2 months, and aged 18 to 65 years. Any patient with an uncontrolled infection, another autoimmune disease, pregnancy or lactation was excluded. Diagnoses relied on clinical symptoms, serum thyroxine and TRAb, thyroid ultrasound and orbital computed tomography. The TCR CDR3 was subjected to a first round of RT-PCR using the HTBI primer set and the Qiagen OneStep RT-PCR kit. Most expanded thyroid clonotypes (frequency above 0.001) were also detected in blood, suggesting blood repertoires may reflect thyroid immune responses. A model built on a 13 V-J signature distinguished ophthalmopathy from stable hyperthyroidism, reaching approximately 89% sensitivity and about 81% specificity in cross-validation and 80%/75% in testing. In validation, the model predicted progression to ophthalmopathy with roughly 66% sensitivity and less than 80% specificity, a median of 6.5 months before onset. TCR V-J signatures able to tell the groups apart were searched for in a discovery cohort of 90 to 100 patients, of whom fewer than 45 had Graves' ophthalmopathy and around 58 had stable Graves' hyperthyroidism. An independent validation cohort of 18 to 20 hyperthyroidism patients and over 15 patients who later progressed to ophthalmopathy tested prospective prediction of ophthalmopathy. The approximately 100 discovery patients were randomly split 7:3 into training and test sets. Thyroid tissue and blood T-cell repertoires from six Graves' hyperthyroidism patients were also compared in the study. After sampling, hyperthyroidism patients received methimazole starting at 30 mg daily, and ophthalmopathy patients received high-dose intravenous methylprednisolone. Libraries were constructed in a second round of multiplex PCR, after which size selection and purification were carried out. The libraries were sequenced on an Illumina HiSeq2000 using paired-end 100 bp reads. Raw data were processed with SOAPnuke, discarding reads with adapters, uncalled bases, mean Phred below 15, or no exact constant-primer or identifier match. COPE v1.2.5 was used to merge the high-quality paired reads, and each unique nucleotide sequence was defined as a clonotype. MiTCR v1.1 was used to align the clonotypes against IMGT TRBV, TRBD and TRBJ reference segments. The analysis included only V-J combinations with a frequency above 0.0001, which together covered more than 98% of the repertoires. A TCS score was defined as the ratio between F50 (clonal expansion) and ExV (chaos), using BLOSUM62-based TCRdist between CDR3 peptides within each V-J. Welch's t-statistics and random forest reduced several hundred V-J features to roughly 13, which were used in a naive Bayes classifier (R e1071). No statistical method was used to fix the sample size in advance, and group allocation was not hidden from the investigators. The paper reports TCR Vbeta CDR3 sequencing of 135 peripheral blood samples: 43 ophthalmopathy, 75 to 80 hyperthyroidism and 17 progressor patients.

Sample: peripheral blood mononuclear cells (PBMCs), taken at new diagnosis, from a patient treated with antithyroid drugs. The source of this sequence is a woman under 40 with Graves disease. Donor details come from another sample of the same person, matched by shared clones. The V and J segments used are TRBV29-1 and TRBJ1-3; 8 bases in between match TRBD1. The DNA is TGCAGCGTTGAAGTGCCGGGACAGGTAATCTTT. The resulting protein is CSVEVPGQVIF.